This TCR beta chain is drawn from a study of CD8 T cells in Susac syndrome. Sequencing of TCR beta was undertaken in CD8+ and CD4+ T cells derived from blood. RNA, at about 0.45 to 1 ug, was reverse transcribed with random hexamers. Multiplex PCR with immunoSEQ amplified the TCR beta CDR3 across 54 Vbeta and 13 Jbeta. TCRdb used MiXCR to reprocess the immunoSEQ multiplex PCR reads, holding one entry per CDR3 protein. The data show approximately 160,000 distinct CDR3 sequences, about 90% seen once. Germline CDR1 and CDR2: DFQATT and SNEGSKA (reference sequence). The V and J ends lost 1 base and 4 bases, in that order; junction bases with no gene match: 6. The length of the CDR3 is 14 residues.

This TCR came from a human donor in good health. This chain uses TRBV20-1 with TRBJ2-7; 8 bases line up with TRBD2. Sequenced sample: CD4+ T cells from PBMCs. The CDR3 here is CSARVREGDYEQYF. In nucleotides, the CDR3 is TGCAGTGCTAGAGTCCGGGAGGGAGATTACGAGCAGTACTTC.